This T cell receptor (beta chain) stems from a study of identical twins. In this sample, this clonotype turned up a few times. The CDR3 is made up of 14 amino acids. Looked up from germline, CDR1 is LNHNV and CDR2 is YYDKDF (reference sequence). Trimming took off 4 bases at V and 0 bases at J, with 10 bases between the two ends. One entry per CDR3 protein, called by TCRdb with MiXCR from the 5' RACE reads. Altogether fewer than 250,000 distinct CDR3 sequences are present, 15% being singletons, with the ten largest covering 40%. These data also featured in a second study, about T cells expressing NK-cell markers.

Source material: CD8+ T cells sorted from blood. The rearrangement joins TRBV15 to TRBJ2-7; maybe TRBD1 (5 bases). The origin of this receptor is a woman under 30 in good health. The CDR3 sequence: CATSKRQSSYEQYF. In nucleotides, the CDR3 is TGTGCCACCAGCAAGCGACAGAGCTCCTACGAGCAGTACTTC.